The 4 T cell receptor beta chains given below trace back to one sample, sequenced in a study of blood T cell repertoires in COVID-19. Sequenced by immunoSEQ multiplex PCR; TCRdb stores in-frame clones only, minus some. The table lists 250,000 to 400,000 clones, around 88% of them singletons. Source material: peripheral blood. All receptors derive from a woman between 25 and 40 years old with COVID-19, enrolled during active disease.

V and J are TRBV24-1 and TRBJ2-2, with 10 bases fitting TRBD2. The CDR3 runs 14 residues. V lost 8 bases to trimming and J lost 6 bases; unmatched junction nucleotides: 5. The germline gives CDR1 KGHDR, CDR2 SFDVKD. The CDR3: CATKSSGGAGELFF. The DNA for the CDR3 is TGTGCCACCAAATCCAGCGGGGGGGCCGGGGAGCTGTTTTTT.

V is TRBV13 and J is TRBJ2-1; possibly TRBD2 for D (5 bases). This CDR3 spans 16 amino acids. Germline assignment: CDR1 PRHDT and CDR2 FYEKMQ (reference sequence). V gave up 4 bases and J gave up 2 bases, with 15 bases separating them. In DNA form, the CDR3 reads TGTGCCAGCAGCTCCTCTTATCGGGGAACCTACAATGAGCAGTTCTTC. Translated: CASSSSYRGTYNEQFF.

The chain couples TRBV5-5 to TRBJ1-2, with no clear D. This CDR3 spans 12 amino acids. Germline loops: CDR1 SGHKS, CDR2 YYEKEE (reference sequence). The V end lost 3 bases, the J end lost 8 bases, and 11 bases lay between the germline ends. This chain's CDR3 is CASSSRAGGYTF. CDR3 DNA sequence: TGTGCCAGCAGCTCACGGGCGGGCGGCTACACCTTC.

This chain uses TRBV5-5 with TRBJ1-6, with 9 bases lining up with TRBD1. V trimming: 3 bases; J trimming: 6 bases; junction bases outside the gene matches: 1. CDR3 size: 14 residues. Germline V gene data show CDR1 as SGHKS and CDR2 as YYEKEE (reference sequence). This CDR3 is CASSYRGPNSPLHF. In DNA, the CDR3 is TGTGCCAGCAGCTACAGGGGGCCTAATTCACCCCTCCACTTT.